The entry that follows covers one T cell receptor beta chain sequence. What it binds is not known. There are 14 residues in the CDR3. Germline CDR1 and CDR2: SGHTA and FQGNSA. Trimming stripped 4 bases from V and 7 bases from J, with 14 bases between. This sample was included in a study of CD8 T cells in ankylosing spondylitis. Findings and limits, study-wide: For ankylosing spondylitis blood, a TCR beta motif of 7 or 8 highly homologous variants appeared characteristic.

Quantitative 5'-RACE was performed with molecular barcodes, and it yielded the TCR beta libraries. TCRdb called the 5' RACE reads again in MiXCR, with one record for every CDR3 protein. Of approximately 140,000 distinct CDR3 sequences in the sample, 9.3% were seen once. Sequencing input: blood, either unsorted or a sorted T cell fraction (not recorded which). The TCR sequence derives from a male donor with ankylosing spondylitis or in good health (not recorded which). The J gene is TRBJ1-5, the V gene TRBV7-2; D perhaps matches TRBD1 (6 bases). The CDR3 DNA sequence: TGTGCCAGCAGCTATGACCAGGGGACCCAGCCCCAGCATTTT. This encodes CASSYDQGTQPQHF.